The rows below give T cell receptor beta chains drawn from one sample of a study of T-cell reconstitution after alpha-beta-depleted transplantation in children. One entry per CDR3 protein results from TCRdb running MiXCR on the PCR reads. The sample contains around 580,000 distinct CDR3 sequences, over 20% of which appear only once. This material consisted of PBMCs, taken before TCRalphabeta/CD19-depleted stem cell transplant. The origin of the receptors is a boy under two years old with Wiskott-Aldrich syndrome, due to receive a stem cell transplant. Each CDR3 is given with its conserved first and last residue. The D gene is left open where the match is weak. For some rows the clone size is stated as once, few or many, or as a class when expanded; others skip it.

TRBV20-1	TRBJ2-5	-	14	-	CSARLFSGGETQYF	TGCAGTGCTAGGCTCTTCTCAGGGGGGGAGACCCAGTACTTC
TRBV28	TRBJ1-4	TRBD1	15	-	CASTELTGGNEKLFF	TGTGCCAGCACAGAACTGACAGGGGGCAACGAAAAACTGTTTTTT
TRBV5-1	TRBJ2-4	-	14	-	CASSQLPDLDIQYF	TGCGCCAGCAGCCAACTGCCGGATTTGGACATTCAGTACTTC
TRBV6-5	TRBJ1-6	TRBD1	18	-	CASSYFSRGSSYNSPLHF	TGTGCCAGCAGTTACTTCTCCAGGGGGAGTTCCTATAATTCACCCCTCCACTTT
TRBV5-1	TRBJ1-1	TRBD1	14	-	CASSRDRVGTEAFF	TGCGCCAGCTCGCGGGACAGGGTTGGAACTGAAGCTTTCTTT
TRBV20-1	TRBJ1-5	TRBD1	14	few	CSARRTGDSQPQHF	TGCAGTGCTAGGAGGACAGGGGATAGTCAGCCCCAGCATTTT
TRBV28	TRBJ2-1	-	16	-	CASSLVLERGRNEQFF	TGTGCCAGCAGTTTAGTTCTTGAGCGTGGGCGCAATGAGCAGTTCTTC
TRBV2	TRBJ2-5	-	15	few	CASSGVADGTETQYF	TGTGCCAGCAGTGGGGTAGCGGACGGGACGGAGACCCAGTACTTC
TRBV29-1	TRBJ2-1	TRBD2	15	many	CSGRLAGSSYNEQFF	TGCAGCGGCAGACTAGCGGGGAGCTCCTACAATGAGCAGTTCTTC
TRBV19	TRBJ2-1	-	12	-	CASRPGSTEQFF	TGTGCCAGTAGGCCCGGGAGTACAGAGCAGTTCTTC
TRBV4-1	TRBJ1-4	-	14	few	CASSQDEQNEKLFF	TGCGCCAGCAGCCAAGATGAGCAGAATGAAAAACTGTTTTTT
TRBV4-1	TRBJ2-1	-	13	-	CASSQGGGNEQFF	TGCGCCAGCAGCCAAGGGGGAGGCAATGAGCAGTTCTTC
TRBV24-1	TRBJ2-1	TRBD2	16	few	CATSDPGLAGNNEQFF	TGTGCCACCAGTGACCCGGGACTAGCGGGGAACAATGAGCAGTTCTTC
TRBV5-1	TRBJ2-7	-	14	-	CASSLAGRVYEQYF	TGCGCCAGCAGCTTGGCTGGCAGGGTCTACGAGCAGTACTTC
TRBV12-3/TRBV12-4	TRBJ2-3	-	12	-	CASLVWGDTQYF	TGTGCCAGCCTTGTTTGGGGAGATACGCAGTATTTT
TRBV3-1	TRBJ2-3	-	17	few	CASSRSEVGASTDTQYF	TGTGCCAGCAGCCGCTCAGAGGTCGGGGCCAGCACAGATACGCAGTATTTT
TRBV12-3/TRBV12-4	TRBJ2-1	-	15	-	CASSFVAGSYNDQFF	TGTGCCAGCAGTTTCGTGGCAGGGTCCTACAATGACCAGTTCTTC
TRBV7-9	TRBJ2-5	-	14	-	CASSLTGSEKTQYF	TGTGCCAGCAGCTTAACAGGGAGTGAAAAGACCCAGTACTTC
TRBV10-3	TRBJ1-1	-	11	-	CAISESVQAFF	TGTGCCATCAGTGAGTCGGTACAAGCTTTCTTT
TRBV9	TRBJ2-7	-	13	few	CASRVPDTYEQYF	TGTGCCAGCAGAGTACCCGATACCTACGAGCAGTACTTC
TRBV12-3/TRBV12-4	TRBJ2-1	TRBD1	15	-	CASSLVGQGAGEQFF	TGTGCCAGCAGTTTGGTGGGACAGGGGGCTGGTGAGCAGTTCTTC
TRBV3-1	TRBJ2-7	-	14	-	CASSQGVSFYEQYF	TGTGCCAGCAGCCAAGGCGTGAGCTTCTACGAGCAGTACTTC
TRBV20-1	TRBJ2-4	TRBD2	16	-	CSARDTETSGSNIQYF	TGCAGTGCTAGAGATACGGAGACTAGCGGGAGTAACATTCAGTACTTC
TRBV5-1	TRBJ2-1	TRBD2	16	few	CASSHGLAGQYNEQFF	TGCGCCAGCAGCCACGGACTAGCGGGACAATACAATGAGCAGTTCTTC
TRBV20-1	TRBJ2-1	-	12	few	CSAPGQRGEQFF	TGCAGTGCTCCAGGACAGCGCGGTGAGCAGTTCTTC
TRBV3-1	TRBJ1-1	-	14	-	CTSCLQTPNTEAFF	TGTACCAGCTGTTTACAAACGCCGAACACTGAAGCTTTCTTT
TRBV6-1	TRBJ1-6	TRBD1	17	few	CASSGPQGADNNSPLHF	TGTGCCAGCAGTGGACCTCAGGGGGCGGACAATAATTCACCCCTCCACTTT
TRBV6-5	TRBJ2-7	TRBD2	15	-	CASSVLAGALYEQYF	TGTGCCAGCAGTGTACTAGCGGGAGCGCTCTACGAGCAGTACTTC
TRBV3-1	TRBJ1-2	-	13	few	CASSQGRLYGYTF	TGTGCCAGCAGCCAAGGCCGTTTGTATGGCTACACCTTC
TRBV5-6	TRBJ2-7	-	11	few	CASSRELEQYF	TGTGCCAGCAGCCGAGAGCTCGAGCAGTACTTC
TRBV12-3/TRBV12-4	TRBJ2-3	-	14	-	CASSPSRMTDTQYF	TGTGCCAGCAGTCCATCTAGAATGACAGATACGCAGTATTTT
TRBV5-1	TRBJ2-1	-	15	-	CASSPPRIGGNEQFF	TGCGCCAGCAGCCCGCCCAGGATAGGGGGCAATGAGCAGTTCTTC
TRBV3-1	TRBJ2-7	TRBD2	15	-	CASSQDRAGPYEQYF	TGTGCCAGCAGCCAAGACCGAGCGGGGCCTTACGAGCAGTACTTC
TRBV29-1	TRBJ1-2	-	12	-	CSVETGTGGYTF	TGCAGCGTTGAGACCGGAACGGGTGGCTACACCTTC
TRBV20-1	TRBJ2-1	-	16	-	CSARVVSGHSYNEQFF	TGCAGTGCTAGAGTAGTAAGCGGACACTCCTACAATGAGCAGTTCTTC
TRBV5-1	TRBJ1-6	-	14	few	CASSLGDTSSPLHF	TGCGCCAGCAGCTTGGGCGACACAAGTTCACCCCTCCACTTT
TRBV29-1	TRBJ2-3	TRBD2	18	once	CSVVNWAGGPSSTDTQYF	TGCAGCGTTGTGAATTGGGCGGGAGGGCCTTCTAGCACAGATACGCAGTATTTT
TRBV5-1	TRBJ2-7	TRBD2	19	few	CASSATPTGLAGTTYEQYF	TGCGCCAGCAGCGCCACCCCGACCGGACTAGCGGGTACAACCTACGAGCAGTACTTC
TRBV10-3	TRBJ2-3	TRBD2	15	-	CAIRRTSGRADTQYF	TGTGCCATCAGACGGACTAGCGGGAGAGCAGATACGCAGTATTTT
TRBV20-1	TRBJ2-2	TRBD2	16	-	CSASPSGRMNTGELFF	TGCAGTGCTAGTCCTAGCGGGAGGATGAACACCGGGGAGCTGTTTTTT
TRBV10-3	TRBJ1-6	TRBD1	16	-	CAISARGVAYNSPLHF	TGTGCCATCAGTGCCAGGGGGGTCGCCTATAATTCACCCCTCCACTTT
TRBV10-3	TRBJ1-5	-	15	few	CAIGGGPHSNQPQHF	TGTGCCATCGGGGGAGGACCTCATAGCAATCAGCCCCAGCATTTT
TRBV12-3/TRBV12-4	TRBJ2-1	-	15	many	CASSFSRSSYNEQFF	TGTGCCAGCAGCTTCAGTAGGAGCTCCTACAATGAGCAGTTCTTC
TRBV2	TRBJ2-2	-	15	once	CASSEARGGTGELFF	TGTGCCAGCAGTGAAGCGCGGGGCGGCACCGGGGAGCTGTTTTTT
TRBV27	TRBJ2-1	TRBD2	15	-	CASSLLLAGGNEQFF	TGTGCCAGCAGTTTATTACTAGCGGGAGGTAATGAGCAGTTCTTC
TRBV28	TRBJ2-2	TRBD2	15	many	CASSLLAGGSGELFF	TGTGCCAGCAGTTTACTAGCGGGAGGATCCGGGGAGCTGTTTTTT
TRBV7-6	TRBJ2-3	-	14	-	CASSLEGPPDTQYF	TGTGCCAGCAGCTTAGAGGGACCTCCAGATACGCAGTATTTT
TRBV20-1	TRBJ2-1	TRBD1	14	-	CSARWDRGVNEQFF	TGCAGTGCTAGGTGGGACAGGGGAGTAAATGAGCAGTTCTTC
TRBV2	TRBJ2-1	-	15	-	CASSEVWTGSDEQFF	TGTGCCAGCAGTGAGGTGTGGACGGGTTCGGATGAGCAGTTCTTC
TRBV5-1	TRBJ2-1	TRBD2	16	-	CASSEGGLAGVNEQFF	TGCGCCAGCAGCGAAGGGGGACTAGCGGGAGTCAATGAGCAGTTCTTC
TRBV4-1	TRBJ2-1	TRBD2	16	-	CASSQEEAGGGNEQFF	TGCGCCAGCAGCCAAGAAGAAGCGGGAGGGGGCAATGAGCAGTTCTTC
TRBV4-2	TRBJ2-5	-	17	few	CASSQENRPGIQETQYF	TGTGCCAGCAGCCAAGAAAACAGGCCGGGGATCCAAGAGACCCAGTACTTC
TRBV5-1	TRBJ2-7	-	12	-	CASSMTVYEQYF	TGCGCCAGCAGCATGACAGTCTACGAGCAGTACTTC
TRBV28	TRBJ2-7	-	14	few	CASSLVAAAEEQYF	TGTGCCAGCAGTTTGGTAGCGGCGGCAGAAGAGCAGTACTTC
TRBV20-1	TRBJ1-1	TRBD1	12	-	CLTGTVNTEAFF	TGCTTAACCGGGACAGTAAACACTGAAGCTTTCTTT
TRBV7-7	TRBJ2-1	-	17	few	CASSLTTWGGLIHEQFF	TGTGCCAGCAGCTTAACTACGTGGGGAGGTCTAATCCATGAGCAGTTCTTC
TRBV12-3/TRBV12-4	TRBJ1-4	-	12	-	CASSRGGEKLFF	TGTGCCAGCAGCCGAGGTGGAGAAAAACTGTTTTTT
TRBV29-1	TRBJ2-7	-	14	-	CSYIGDRAGYEQYF	TGCAGCTATATAGGTGACAGGGCGGGATACGAGCAGTACTTC